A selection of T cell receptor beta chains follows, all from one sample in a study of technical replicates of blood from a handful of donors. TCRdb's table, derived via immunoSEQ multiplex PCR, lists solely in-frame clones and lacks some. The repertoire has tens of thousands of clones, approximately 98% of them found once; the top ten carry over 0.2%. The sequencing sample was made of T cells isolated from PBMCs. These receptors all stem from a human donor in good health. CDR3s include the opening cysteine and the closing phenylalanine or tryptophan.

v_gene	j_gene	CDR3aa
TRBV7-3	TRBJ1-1	CASSLSGGAGTEAFF
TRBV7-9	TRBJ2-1	CASSSRLAGGGEQFF
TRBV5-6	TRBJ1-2	CASSLKGTGVFRDGYTF
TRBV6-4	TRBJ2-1	CASSDSGQPSNEQFF
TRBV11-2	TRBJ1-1	CASRYRETTEAFF
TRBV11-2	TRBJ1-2	CASSEDIFYGYTF
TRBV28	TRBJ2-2	CASSPRWDSRRTGELFF
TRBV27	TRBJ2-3	CASSSREATDTQYF
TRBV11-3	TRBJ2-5	CASSLVRGETQYF
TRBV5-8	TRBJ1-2	CASSLGLDYTF
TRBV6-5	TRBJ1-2	CASSGGSYGYTF
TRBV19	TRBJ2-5	CASSIGGSQETQYF
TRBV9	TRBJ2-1	CASSAVGGGSYEQFF
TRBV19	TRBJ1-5	CASSIRDNNQPQHF
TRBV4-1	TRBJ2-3	CASSQVGGRGSDTQYF
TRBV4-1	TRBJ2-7	CASSRPSGSLKEQYF
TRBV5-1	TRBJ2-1	CASSALADYNEQFF
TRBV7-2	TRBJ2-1	CASSLAPEDREQFF
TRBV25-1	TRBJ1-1	CASSESGAEAFF
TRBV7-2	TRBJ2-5	CASSSGLAGVQETQYF
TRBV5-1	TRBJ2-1	CASSPRLAGAYNEQFF
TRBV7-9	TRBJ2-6	CASSFGAGANVLTF
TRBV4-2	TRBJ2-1	CASSQEREAYNEQFF
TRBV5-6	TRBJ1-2	CASSLGGYYGYTF
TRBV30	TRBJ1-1	CAWNKGGDTEAFF
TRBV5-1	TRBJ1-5	CASSLAGGNQPQHF
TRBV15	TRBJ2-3	CATSRTGGLEDTQYF
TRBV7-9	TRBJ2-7	CASTLTGGEQYF
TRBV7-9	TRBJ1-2	CASSLGYRDRGKSGYTF
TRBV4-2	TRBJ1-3	CASSQMGRGFSGNTIYF
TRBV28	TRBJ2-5	CASSFDREETQYF
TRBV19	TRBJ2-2	CASRDSAILNANTGELFF
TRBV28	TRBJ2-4	CASSLAREVYIQYF
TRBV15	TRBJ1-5	CATSNGYPLQPQHF
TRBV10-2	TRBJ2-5	CASGSYGGSGETQYF
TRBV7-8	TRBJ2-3	CASSRPSGREGFTDTQYF
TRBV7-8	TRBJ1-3	CASSLGQLSSGNTIYF
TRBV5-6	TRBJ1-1	CASSTGQGYTEAFF
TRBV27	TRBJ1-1	CASSFGRSMNTEAFF
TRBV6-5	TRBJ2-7	CASSVPGLAAYEQYF
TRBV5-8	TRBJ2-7	CASSLNYARADEQYF
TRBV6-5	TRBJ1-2	CASSRDSNYGYTF
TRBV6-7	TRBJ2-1	CASNDRGLETFEQFF
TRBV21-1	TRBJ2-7	CASSNRDTIYEQYF
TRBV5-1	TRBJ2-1	CASSLDRGEQFF
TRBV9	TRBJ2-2	CASSPRPGTSGGGGELFF
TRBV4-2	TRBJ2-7	CASSQGQNEQYF
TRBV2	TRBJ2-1	CASSALPRGPYANEQFF
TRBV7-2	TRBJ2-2	CASSKDSSNTGELFF
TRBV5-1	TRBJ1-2	CASSGESGYGYTF
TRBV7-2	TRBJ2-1	CASSLQGHSDNEQFF
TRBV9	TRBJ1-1	CASSPHAGVTEAFF
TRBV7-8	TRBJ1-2	CASSFYPRQGKVYGYTF
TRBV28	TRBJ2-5	CASTVPGYRETQYF
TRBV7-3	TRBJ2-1	CASSFGAANEQFF